This TCR beta chain is drawn from a study of siplizumab effects on memory and regulatory T cells. Notes on the study in general: Treg origin accounted for an average of roughly 70% of mappable alloreactive CD4+ clones with siplizumab and 25% to 30% in controls. Major contributors to the alloresponse seemed to be naive T cells, which also appeared more diverse than memory cells. Neither a naive nor a memory phenotype was assignable to roughly 75-96% of proliferating CD4+ or CD8+ clones.

The repertoire was sequenced with immunoSEQ multiplex PCR; TCRdb's copy has only in-frame clones and lacks some. The sample holds about 110,000 clones; about 91% are singletons and the top ten take roughly 0.75%. Trimming pared 6 bases from V and 3 bases from J, leaving 10 bases between. Germline CDR1 is SGHRS and CDR2 is YFSETQ. The CDR3 is 12 amino acids. A single count supports this clone. The antigen is unknown. The chain joins TRBV5-1 to TRBJ2-7; D gene ambiguous. The TCR comes from a human donor in good health. The sample comprised Tregs sorted from blood. This chain's CDR3 is CASISPHYEQYF. As DNA, the CDR3 is TGCGCCAGCATCTCCCCGCACTACGAGCAGTACTTC.